The entry that follows covers one TCR beta chain sequence. What antigen it recognizes has not been identified. Base qualities are not provided; no much larger clone lies one nucleotide away. Each collaborating institution followed its own protocols to collect whole blood in K2EDTA tubes. For TCRbeta analysis, collaborators shipped samples as frozen whole blood, isolated PBMCs, or DNA extracted from either of those sample types. The immunoSEQ Assay, a bias-controlled multiplex PCR, was used to amplify TCRbeta CDR3 regions from genomic DNA. In the paper's pipeline: Nucleated cell counts per sample were estimated from amplification of reference gene primers within the assay. To quantify the absolute abundance of each unique TCRbeta CDR3 rearrangement, sequence reads were collapsed and filtered. For each sample, productive Simpson clonality was calculated as the square root of Simpson's diversity index over productive rearrangements. TCRdb retrieved this table from immuneACCESS and kept in-frame rearrangements only. Not all clones are present; in checked studies, unresolved V genes account for under half, and no reason is known for the remainder. The V and J calls and clone size were taken over from that table, and D and trimming were inferred from the DNA. This sample has about 50,000 clones in its table, and 90% to 95% of those were observed once. Nearly 10% of the sample belongs to the ten largest clones.

The entry originates in a study of blood T cell repertoires in COVID-19 (dated by TCRdb to the early 2020s). As for the study more broadly: The collaborator samples originated in the United States, Italy and Spain and spanned the acute and convalescent phases of COVID-19. The samples were drawn from two sources: the first 160 participants of the ongoing ImmuneRACE study, and 950 to 1,500 subjects contributed by 6 global collaborators. The sample metadata nearly always contained a de-identified subject ID, COVID-19 status, age in years and sex. The material from the prospective study consisted of cDNA or gDNA derived from T cells, B-cell-depleted T cells, or PBMCs. HLA class I and class II types, where available, came from metadata supplied by the sample provider rather than from assay-based typing. Subjects who had been exposed to COVID-19, were actively infected with it, or had recovered from it provided the deeply sampled blood TCRbeta repertoires that made up the dataset. The repertoires were released in a freely available public database meant as a resource for research on the immune response to SARS-CoV-2.

Counted from cysteine to phenylalanine, this CDR3 has 14 amino acids. The only DNA kept is the CDR3, 42 bases in frame from the first base. V is clipped by 6 bases and J by 3 bases, and the sequence between their germline boundaries is 11 bases long. Sequences MGHRA (CDR1) and YSYEKL (CDR2) are obtained from the germline V gene. Results and caveats for the whole study, not just this receptor: The quantity of clinical and demographic metadata differed by source and by participant and was supplied without curation.

The sequence came from a woman aged 80 or over with acute or convalescent COVID-19. Sequenced sample: peripheral blood. The V and J segments used are TRBV4-1 and TRBJ2-2; the D segment could be TRBD1, given 6 matching bases. The CDR3 reads as follows: CASSPQGYTGELFF. DNA sequence: TGCGCCAGCAGTCCTCAGGGGTACACCGGGGAGCTGTTTTTT.